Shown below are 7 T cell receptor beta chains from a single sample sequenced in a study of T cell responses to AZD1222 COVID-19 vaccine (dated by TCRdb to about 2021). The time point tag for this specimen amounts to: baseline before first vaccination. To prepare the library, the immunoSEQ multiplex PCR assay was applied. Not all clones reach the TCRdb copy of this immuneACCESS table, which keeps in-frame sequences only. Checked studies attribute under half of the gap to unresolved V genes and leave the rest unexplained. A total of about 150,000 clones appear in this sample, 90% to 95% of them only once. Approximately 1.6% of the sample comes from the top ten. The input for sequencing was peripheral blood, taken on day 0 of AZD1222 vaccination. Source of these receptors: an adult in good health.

CDR3 nucleotide sequence: TGTGCCAGCAGCCAAGCGAGCGGGATGGGAAACATTCAGTACTTC. It encodes CASSQASGMGNIQYF. V is TRBV3-1 (or the pseudogene TRBV3-2) and J is TRBJ2-4, with 7 bases that match TRBD2. Germline V gene lookup returns CDR1 LGHDT and CDR2 YNNKEL (reference sequence). J gave up 6 bases and V 1 base, and 6 bases lay outside the gene matches. CDR3 length: 15 residues.

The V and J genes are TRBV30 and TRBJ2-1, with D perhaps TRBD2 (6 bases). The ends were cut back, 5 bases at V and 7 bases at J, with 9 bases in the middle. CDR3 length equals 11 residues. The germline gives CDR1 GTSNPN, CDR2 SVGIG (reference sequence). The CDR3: CAWAGGNEQFF. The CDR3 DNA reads TGTGCCTGGGCCGGAGGGAATGAGCAGTTCTTC.

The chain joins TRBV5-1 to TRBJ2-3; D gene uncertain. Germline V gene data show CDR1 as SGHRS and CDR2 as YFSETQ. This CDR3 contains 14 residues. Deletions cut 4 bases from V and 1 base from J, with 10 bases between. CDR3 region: CASSPFTGTDTQYF. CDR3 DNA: TGCGCCAGCAGCCCCTTCACGGGCACAGATACGCAGTATTTT.

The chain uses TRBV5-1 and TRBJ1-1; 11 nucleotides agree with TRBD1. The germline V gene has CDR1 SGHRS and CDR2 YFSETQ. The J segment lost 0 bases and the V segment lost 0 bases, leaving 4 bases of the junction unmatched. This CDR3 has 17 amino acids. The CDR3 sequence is CASSLGDRGTLNTEAFF. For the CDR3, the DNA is TGCGCCAGCAGCTTGGGGGACAGGGGGACTCTGAACACTGAAGCTTTCTTT.

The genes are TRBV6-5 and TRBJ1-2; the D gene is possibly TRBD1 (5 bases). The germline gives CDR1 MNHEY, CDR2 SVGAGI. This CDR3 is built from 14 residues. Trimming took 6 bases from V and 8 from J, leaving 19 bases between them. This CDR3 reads CASRWRGPRDGYTF. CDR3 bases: TGTGCCAGCAGATGGAGGGGCCCTAGGGACGGCTACACCTTC.

For the CDR3, the DNA is TGTGCCAGCAGCCAGGTCGGGACTAGCGGCGCCGGAGAGCAGTTCTTC. Protein sequence: CASSQVGTSGAGEQFF. The chain combines TRBV13 with TRBJ2-1; 11 positions match TRBD2. The CDR3 contains 16 residues. Unmatched junction bases numbered 13, after V lost 5 bases and J lost 10 bases. Germline-derived CDR1 and CDR2 are PRHDT and FYEKMQ (reference sequence).

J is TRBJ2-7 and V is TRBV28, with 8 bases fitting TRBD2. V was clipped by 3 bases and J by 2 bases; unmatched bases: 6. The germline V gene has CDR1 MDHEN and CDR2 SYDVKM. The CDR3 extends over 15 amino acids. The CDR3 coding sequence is TGTGCCAGCAGTTTTCATAGCGGGGCGACCTACGAGCAGTACTTC. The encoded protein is CASSFHSGATYEQYF.